The T cell receptor beta chain described here comes from a study of blood T cells in healthy people across ages. A word on this clonotype: Its antigen is as yet unknown.

For the second PCR, which ran for roughly 7 to 11 cycles, a sample-barcoded 5' primer and a J-beta primer mix were used. TCRdb used MiXCR to reprocess the 5' RACE reads, holding one entry per CDR3 protein. The sample comprises approximately 1.5 million distinct CDR3 sequences, 35% to 45% of which are singletons, and just over 4% rests with the top ten. The CDR3 length is 14 residues. V was cut by 7 bases and J by 3 bases, with 15 bases left in between. Study-wide results and limits: Shifts in expanded clonotypes may have been confounded by donor CMV status, which was unknown. With unsorted PBMCs, a conclusive comparison of naive versus antigen-experienced cells was not possible.

Input material: blood. This clonotype was obtained from a woman in her late teens or twenties in good health. The V call is TRBV12-3 or TRBV12-4, the J call TRBJ1-1; no clear D. CDR3 region: CASNVVGMDTEAFF. Written as DNA, the CDR3 is TGTGCCAGCAACGTCGTCGGGATGGACACTGAAGCTTTCTTT.